One sample yielded the 16 T cell receptor beta chains listed below, sequenced in a study of cytomegalovirus exposure and HLA in healthy donors. PCR primers comprised 60 Vbeta and 13 Jbeta primers. Profiled with immunoSEQ multiplex PCR; TCRdb holds only in-frame clones, not every one. The sample has roughly 88,000 clones, about 80% seen once. The sequenced sample consisted of PBMCs. The receptors here all came from a man aged 25 to 45 in good health and CMV-seropositive.

V usage is TRBV28 and J usage is TRBJ2-5; 8 positions match TRBD2. This CDR3 has 13 residues. Trimming at V came to 7 bases and at J to 3 bases, leaving 4 bases not matched to a gene. Germline V lookup: CDR1 MDHEN, CDR2 SYDVKM. CDR3 region: CASKSGGKETQYF. In nucleotides, the CDR3 is TGTGCCAGCAAGTCGGGGGGGAAAGAGACCCAGTACTTC.

The V and J genes are TRBV7-3 and TRBJ1-1, with unresolved D. Trimming removed 2 bases from V and 1 base from J, with 14 bases in between. Germline V CDR1 and CDR2: SGHTA, FQGTGA. CDR3 length equals 16 residues. The CDR3 nucleotides are TGTGCCAGCAGCTTACGGGGAGGGATTGGGAACACTGAAGCTTTCTTT. Its protein product is CASSLRGGIGNTEAFF.

The chain carries TRBV29-1 and TRBJ2-2, with 8 bases matching TRBD2. The germline CDR1 and CDR2 sequences are SQVTM and ANQGSEA. J gave up 1 base and V 7 bases, and 5 bases lay outside the gene matches. The CDR3 is made up of 14 amino acids. CDR3 protein: CSALAGRNTGELFF. The CDR3 DNA follows: TGCAGCGCCTTAGCGGGAAGGAACACCGGGGAGCTGTTTTTT.

CDR3 nucleotides: TGTGCCTGGACCCCACGGGGGGGAACGGGCAATCAGCCCCAGCATTTT. Translation gives CAWTPRGGTGNQPQHF. This sequence joins TRBV30 and TRBJ1-5; D is perhaps TRBD1 (5 bases). The CDR3 is 16 residues long. V was pared by 4 bases and J by 2 bases, with 18 bases between. Per germline, CDR1 GTSNPN and CDR2 SVGIG (reference sequence).

V gene TRBV19 combines with J gene TRBJ1-1; TRBD1 is a possible D gene (5 bases). The CDR3 consists of 13 residues. Germline-derived CDR1 and CDR2 are LNHDA and SQIVND (reference sequence). Trimming removed 1 base at V and 6 bases at J, with 9 bases between. The CDR3 nucleotides read TGTGCCAGTAGTATAGCGGGGGGAGCTGAAGCTTTCTTT. Its protein is CASSIAGGAEAFF.

The rearrangement links TRBV6-5 to TRBJ1-4; a weak D match, TRBD1 (5 bases). The CDR3 is made up of 14 amino acids. Per the germline V gene, CDR1 is MNHEY and CDR2 is SVGAGI. V was trimmed by 6 bases and J by 5 bases, leaving 13 bases between them. CDR3: CASRLTGINEKLFF. The CDR3 coding sequence is TGTGCCAGCAGATTAACAGGAATAAATGAAAAACTGTTTTTT.

This chain links TRBV6-1 with TRBJ2-7; 13 bases fit TRBD2. J lost 5 bases, V lost 6 bases, and 7 bases had no gene match. The length of the CDR3 is 15 residues. Per germline, CDR1 MNHNS and CDR2 SASEGT. The CDR3 sequence is CASSTGLAGADEQYV. In nucleotides, the CDR3 is TGTGCCAGCAGCACCGGACTAGCGGGGGCGGACGAGCAGTACGTC.

This chain uses TRBV27 with TRBJ2-1, with D perhaps TRBD2 (6 bases). This CDR3 region has 13 residues. CDR1 MNHEY and CDR2 SMNVEV come from the germline V gene (reference sequence). Trimming stripped 3 bases from V and 7 bases from J, with 10 bases between. The CDR3 is CASSFGRSNEQFF. CDR3 DNA: TGTGCCAGCAGTTTTGGGAGGAGTAATGAGCAGTTCTTC.

As for this clone: Germline and junction disagree at one end, which may indicate a read error. The rearrangement joins TRBV7-9 to TRBJ2-5, with D perhaps TRBD2 (5 bases). CDR1 and CDR2 (germline): SEHNR, FQNEAQ (reference sequence). CDR3 length: 14 amino acids. DNA for the CDR3: TGTTCCAGCAGCCCCCCCGAGGGCCGACAGACCCAGTACTTC. Amino acid sequence: CSSSPPEGRQTQYF.

The chain links TRBV7-3 to TRBJ1-1; D is unclear. The ends were cut back, 2 bases at V and 2 bases at J, with 15 bases in the middle. The CDR3 loop spans 16 amino acids. Germline V CDR1 and CDR2: SGHTA, FQGTGA. CDR3 DNA: TGTGCCAGCAGCTTATTAGGTACAAAACTAAACACTGAAGCTTTCTTT. This codes for CASSLLGTKLNTEAFF.

The chain couples TRBV9 to TRBJ1-6, with D tentatively TRBD1 (5 bases). The CDR3 is made up of 17 amino acids. V lost 2 bases, J lost 5 bases, and 17 bases lay in between. Germline CDR1 SGDLS, CDR2 YYNGEE. CDR3 sequence (DNA): TGTGCCAGCAGCGTTGGCCCAGGGATAAACGATAATTCACCCCTCCACTTT. Translation gives CASSVGPGINDNSPLHF.

The chain carries TRBV9 and TRBJ2-7; a weak D match, TRBD1 (6 bases). Trimming shortened V by 0 bases and J by 2 bases, and 9 bases separated the two germline ends. This CDR3 contains 14 residues. CDR1 and CDR2 from the germline V gene are SGDLS and YYNGEE. Here the CDR3 reads CASSVAGTTYEQYF. CDR3 sequence (DNA): TGTGCCAGCAGCGTAGCCGGGACAACCTACGAGCAGTACTTC.

The V and J genes are TRBV6-6 and TRBJ1-2; weak D call: TRBD1 (6 bases). The CDR3 has 13 amino acids. Germline V gene sequence: CDR1 MNHNY, CDR2 SVGAGI (reference sequence). V was clipped by 7 bases and J by 6 bases, with 15 bases between them. CDR3 nucleotides: TGTGCCAGCACCTCACGGGGGGGCGATGGCTACACCTTC. It encodes CASTSRGGDGYTF.

The rearrangement links TRBV6-1 to TRBJ1-1; D remains unclear. The CDR3 extends over 17 amino acids. Trimming removed 0 bases at V and 0 bases at J, with 14 bases between. Germline V gives CDR1 MNHNS, CDR2 SASEGT. CDR3 nucleotide sequence: TGTGCCAGCAGTGAAGCAGAGTCCCTCCAGGTGAACACTGAAGCTTTCTTT. Amino acids: CASSEAESLQVNTEAFF.

The V call is TRBV7-9, the J call TRBJ1-4, with D unclear. Germline V gene data show CDR1 as SEHNR and CDR2 as FQNEAQ (reference sequence). V gave up 6 bases and J gave up 7 bases, with 18 bases separating them. CDR3 length: 15 residues. CDR3 protein: CASSNDGRPSEKLFF. In DNA form, the CDR3 reads TGTGCCAGCAGTAACGACGGGAGACCGAGTGAAAAACTGTTTTTT.

This sequence joins TRBV7-6 and TRBJ2-6; 9 bases align to TRBD1. Trimming cost V 5 bases and J 0 bases; bases outside gene matches: 11. The CDR3 loop spans 19 amino acids. Per the germline V gene, CDR1 is SGHVS and CDR2 is FNYEAQ. The CDR3 protein is CASSRWDRAFFSGANVLTF. In nucleotides, the CDR3 is TGTGCCAGCAGCAGATGGGACAGGGCCTTTTTCTCTGGGGCCAACGTCCTGACTTTC.